The 17 T cell receptor beta chains in this list originate from one sample, sequenced in a study of blood T cell repertoires in COVID-19. The data were produced by immunoSEQ multiplex PCR, yet TCRdb's version contains in-frame clones alone and is incomplete. Counted here are 350,000 to 450,000 clones, roughly 86% occurring once; the ten biggest clones make up about 2.1%. Sequenced: PBMCs or T cells enriched from blood (not recorded which). The receptors derive from a man aged 40-55 years in a cohort exposed to, infected with or recovered from COVID-19 (not recorded which).

The rearrangement uses TRBV19 and TRBJ2-5; TRBD1 aligns across 9 bases. Per germline, CDR1 LNHDA and CDR2 SQIVND (reference sequence). With V trimmed by 4 bases and J by 2 bases, 8 bases remained unmatched. This CDR3 comprises 16 residues. CDR3 loop: CASSNPGTGRQETQYF. The CDR3 DNA sequence: TGTGCCAGTAGTAACCCCGGGACAGGGCGACAAGAGACCCAGTACTTC.

The chain employs TRBV6-1 and TRBJ1-4; TRBD1 is a possible D gene (5 bases). CDR3 length: 14 amino acids. Trimming took off 1 base at V and 8 bases at J, with 11 bases between the two ends. Germline V gives CDR1 MNHNS, CDR2 SASEGT. CDR3 region: CASSEVGSGEKLFF. The DNA for the CDR3 is TGTGCCAGCAGTGAAGTGGGGTCAGGGGAAAAACTGTTTTTT.

This clone was observed once. The genes are TRBV5-1 and TRBJ2-7; TRBD1 aligns across 10 bases. With 7 bases clipped from V and 9 bases from J, the junction kept 19 bases outside the gene matches. CDR3 size: 16 residues. Per germline, CDR1 SGHRS and CDR2 YFSETQ. The CDR3 reads CASSPSAGTGAARQYF. For the CDR3, the DNA is TGCGCCAGCTCCCCATCAGCCGGGACAGGGGCCGCGCGGCAGTACTTC. The full variable domain, in which reference TRBV5-1 and TRBJ2-7 provide the parts outside the CDR3, is KAGVTQTPRYLIKTRGQQVTLSCSPISGHRSVSWYQQTPGQGLQFLFEYFSETQRNKGNFPGRFSGRQFSNSRSEMNVSTLELGDSALYLCASSPSAGTGAARQYFGPGTRLTVT.

This rearrangement joins TRBV6-5 to TRBJ2-1; a weak D match, TRBD1 (6 bases). CDR1 MNHEY and CDR2 SVGAGI come from the germline V gene. V was trimmed by 2 bases and J by 9 bases, leaving 17 bases between them. The CDR3 covers 15 residues. The CDR3, as DNA: TGTGCCAGCAGTTACGGCAGGGGAATACAGGGTGAGCAGTTCTTC. Translation gives CASSYGRGIQGEQFF.

The chain is built from TRBV6-1 and TRBJ1-5; maybe TRBD1 (5 bases). The CDR3 covers 13 residues. V was shortened by 1 base and J by 5 bases, with 6 bases between the two germline ends. Germline CDR1 is MNHNS and CDR2 is SASEGT. The CDR3 protein is CASSEVGHQPQHF. The CDR3 DNA follows: TGTGCCAGCAGTGAAGTGGGGCATCAGCCCCAGCATTTT.

The chain uses TRBV7-9 and TRBJ1-1; the match to TRBD1 covers 9 bases. After removal of 5 bases from V and 4 bases from J, the junction contained 11 bases not matched to a gene. Germline V lookup: CDR1 SEHNR, CDR2 FQNEAQ (reference sequence). The CDR3 is 16 amino acids. The CDR3 sequence is CASSRRPGTGLTEAFF. CDR3 nucleotide sequence: TGTGCCAGCAGCCGCCGTCCCGGGACAGGGCTCACTGAAGCTTTCTTT.

This sequence joins TRBV6-5 and TRBJ1-3, with 7 bases matching TRBD1. CDR3 length equals 13 residues. From germline, CDR1 is MNHEY and CDR2 SVGAGI. V shed 10 bases, J shed 4 bases, and the junction held 7 bases outside the gene matches. The CDR3 region is CATHRGTGNTIYF. DNA of the CDR3: TGTGCCACCCACAGGGGAACGGGAAACACCATATATTTT.

This clone was recorded once. This chain connects TRBV2 to TRBJ2-3; 8 bases are shared with TRBD2. With V trimmed by 6 bases and J by 3 bases, 8 bases remained unmatched. The CDR3 is 15 amino acids. The germline V gene encodes CDR1 SNHLY and CDR2 FYNNEI. DNA for the CDR3: TGTGCCAGCAGAAAGCGGGAGTTGGGGACAGATACGCAGTATTTT. Its translation is CASRKRELGTDTQYF.

The rearrangement links TRBV29-1 to TRBJ1-1; possible D gene TRBD1, 6 bases. Looked up from germline, CDR1 is SQVTM and CDR2 is ANQGSEA. The CDR3 has 15 amino acids. V dropped 6 bases and J dropped 2 bases, with 19 bases sitting between them. CDR3 bases: TGCAGCGTAGTAAGGGGGGGCACGGAAAACACTGAAGCTTTCTTT. It encodes CSVVRGGTENTEAFF.

The chain employs TRBV6-5 and TRBJ1-2; D uncertain. The germline V gene has CDR1 MNHEY and CDR2 SVGAGI. V was trimmed by 4 bases and J by 2 bases, leaving 5 bases between them. The CDR3 consists of 12 residues. CDR3 sequence: CASSSVNYGYTF. CDR3 nucleotide sequence: TGTGCCAGCAGTTCCGTCAACTATGGCTACACCTTC.

This chain connects TRBV5-6 to TRBJ2-7; TRBD1 aligns across 9 bases. Germline-derived CDR1 and CDR2 are SGHDT and YYEEEE. With 3 bases clipped from V and 5 bases from J, the junction kept 9 bases outside the gene matches. The CDR3 consists of 15 residues. This CDR3 is CASSSRDREQDEQYF. The CDR3 nucleotides are TGTGCCAGCAGCTCGCGGGACAGGGAACAAGACGAGCAGTACTTC.

The chain carries TRBV19 and TRBJ2-5; possible D gene TRBD2, 6 bases. The germline V gene has CDR1 LNHDA and CDR2 SQIVND (reference sequence). Trimming removed 6 bases at V and 2 bases at J, with 7 bases between. The CDR3 consists of 12 residues. The CDR3 spells CASSRGQETQYF. CDR3 bases: TGTGCCAGTAGCCGGGGGCAAGAGACCCAGTACTTC.

The rearrangement links TRBV28 to TRBJ1-5; 7 bases fit TRBD1. The CDR3 is 15 amino acids. The V segment lost 3 bases and the J segment 2 bases; nucleotides outside the gene matches: 4. CDR1 MDHEN and CDR2 SYDVKM come from the germline V gene. DNA of the CDR3: TGTGCCAGCAGTTTGCACGGGACAGGCAATCAGCCCCAGCATTTT. The encoded protein is CASSLHGTGNQPQHF.

The gene calls are TRBV7-2 and TRBJ1-2; D not resolved. This CDR3 has 14 amino acids. Germline V CDR1 and CDR2: SGHTA, FQGNSA. V lost 4 bases, J lost 4 bases, and 13 bases lay in between. The DNA for the CDR3 is TGTGCCAGCAGCTCCGGCGGCGGGAGCTATGGCTACACCTTC. This gives the protein CASSSGGGSYGYTF.

The V and J genes are TRBV15 and TRBJ2-7; tentatively, D is TRBD1 (5 bases). The CDR3 is 14 amino acids. V lost 0 bases, J lost 2 bases, and 8 bases lay in between. Germline CDR1 LNHNV, CDR2 YYDKDF (reference sequence). CDR3: CATSRDLTAYEQYF. The CDR3 nucleotides are TGTGCCACCAGCAGAGATCTGACAGCCTACGAGCAGTACTTC.

This clone has a handful of counts. J is TRBJ2-2 and V is TRBV2, with 13 nucleotides matching TRBD2. After removal of 7 bases from V and 4 bases from J, the junction contained 3 bases not matched to a gene. The length of the CDR3 is 15 residues. In germline, CDR1 is SNHLY, CDR2 FYNNEI. The CDR3 DNA follows: TGTGCCAGCATTCGACTAGCGGGAGGCACCGGGGAGCTGTTTTTT. Translation gives CASIRLAGGTGELFF.

The V and J genes are TRBV5-4 and TRBJ2-5; D gene uncertain. The CDR3 loop spans 12 amino acids. Trimming removed 4 bases from V and 3 bases from J, with 7 bases in between. The germline CDR1 and CDR2 sequences are SGHNT and YYREEE (reference sequence). The CDR3 here is CASSQVKETQYF. DNA for the CDR3: TGTGCCAGCAGCCAGGTAAAAGAGACCCAGTACTTC.